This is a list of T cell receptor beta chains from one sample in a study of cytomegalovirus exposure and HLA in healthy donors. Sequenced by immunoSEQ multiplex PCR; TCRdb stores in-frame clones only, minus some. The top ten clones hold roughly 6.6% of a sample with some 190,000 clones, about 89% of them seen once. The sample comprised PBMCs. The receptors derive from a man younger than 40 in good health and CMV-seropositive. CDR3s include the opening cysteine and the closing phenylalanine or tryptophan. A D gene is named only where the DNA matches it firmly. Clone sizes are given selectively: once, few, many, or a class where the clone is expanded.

cdr3_nt: TGCGCCAGCAGCCAAGACCGACAGCGCGGGGCCAACGTCCTGACTTTC
cdr3_aa: CASSQDRQRGANVLTF
d_call: NA
j_call: TRBJ2-6
v_call: TRBV4-1
clone_size: NA

cdr3_nt: TGTGCCTGGAGTCTGACAGGTCCTGGAAACACCATATATTTT
cdr3_aa: CAWSLTGPGNTIYF
d_call: NA
j_call: TRBJ1-3
v_call: TRBV30
clone_size: few

cdr3_nt: TGTGCCAGCAGCTTAAGCGGGCGCTTCCCCCGTAGGGTCTTC
cdr3_aa: CASSLSGRFPRRVF
d_call: NA
j_call: TRBJ2-1
v_call: TRBV13
clone_size: NA

cdr3_nt: TGTGCCAGCAGCTTAGCGGGGGGGAATAATTCACCCCTCCACTTT
cdr3_aa: CASSLAGGNNSPLHF
d_call: NA
j_call: TRBJ1-6
v_call: TRBV7-2
clone_size: NA

cdr3_nt: TGTGCCAGCAGCAGACAGGGACAGCTCGAAGAGACCCAGTACTTC
cdr3_aa: CASSRQGQLEETQYF
d_call: TRBD1
j_call: TRBJ2-5
v_call: TRBV7-2
clone_size: NA

cdr3_nt: TGCGCCAGCAGCCAGAAGGGCGGAGTCCAAGAGACCCAGTACTTC
cdr3_aa: CASSQKGGVQETQYF
d_call: NA
j_call: TRBJ2-5
v_call: TRBV4-1
clone_size: NA

cdr3_nt: TGTGCCGCTCGGGCGACAGGGATGAACACTGAAGCTTTCTTT
cdr3_aa: CAARATGMNTEAFF
d_call: TRBD1
j_call: TRBJ1-1
v_call: TRBV10-3
clone_size: NA

cdr3_nt: TGTGCCAGCAGCCCTAGGGTTTGGGAAGCTTTCTTT
cdr3_aa: CASSPRVWEAFF
d_call: NA
j_call: TRBJ1-1
v_call: TRBV28
clone_size: NA

cdr3_nt: TGTGCCAGCAAAGGGACAGGGTACGGCTACACCTTC
cdr3_aa: CASKGTGYGYTF
d_call: TRBD1
j_call: TRBJ1-2
v_call: TRBV2
clone_size: NA

cdr3_nt: TGTGCCAGTGAGAGGACAGGGGCCTATGGCTACACCTTC
cdr3_aa: CASERTGAYGYTF
d_call: TRBD1
j_call: TRBJ1-2
v_call: TRBV6-1
clone_size: NA

cdr3_nt: TGTGCCAGCAGTTTATTGTCCGGGGAATATGGCTACACCTTC
cdr3_aa: CASSLLSGEYGYTF
d_call: NA
j_call: TRBJ1-2
v_call: TRBV27
clone_size: NA

cdr3_nt: TGTGCCAGCAGCTTAGGGGGACAGATCTACGAGCAGTACTTC
cdr3_aa: CASSLGGQIYEQYF
d_call: TRBD1
j_call: TRBJ2-7
v_call: TRBV7-9
clone_size: NA

cdr3_nt: TGTGCCAGCAGTTTGAGTCGGAGGAACACCGGGGAGCTGTTTTTT
cdr3_aa: CASSLSRRNTGELFF
d_call: NA
j_call: TRBJ2-2
v_call: TRBV6-6
clone_size: NA

cdr3_nt: TGTGCCTGGAGTGCCCCCGGTCGGGGCTGGAGCAATCAGCCCCAGCATTTT
cdr3_aa: CAWSAPGRGWSNQPQHF
d_call: NA
j_call: TRBJ1-5
v_call: TRBV30
clone_size: NA

cdr3_nt: TGTGCCACCAACTTCGGCACCGGGGAGCTGTTTTTT
cdr3_aa: CATNFGTGELFF
d_call: NA
j_call: TRBJ2-2
v_call: TRBV10-3
clone_size: NA

cdr3_nt: TGTGCCAGCACCAGAGACAGGGGCGATGACGAGCAGTACTTC
cdr3_aa: CASTRDRGDDEQYF
d_call: TRBD1
j_call: TRBJ2-7
v_call: TRBV2
clone_size: NA

cdr3_nt: TGTGCCAGCAGCCAAGGTAACTATGGCTACACCTTC
cdr3_aa: CASSQGNYGYTF
d_call: NA
j_call: TRBJ1-2
v_call: TRBV5-6
clone_size: few

cdr3_nt: TGTGCCAGCAGCTTCATAGCGGGCCACTACGAGCAGTACTTC
cdr3_aa: CASSFIAGHYEQYF
d_call: TRBD2
j_call: TRBJ2-7
v_call: TRBV27
clone_size: NA

cdr3_nt: TGTGCCAGCAGTGAAGCGCTCGCCCTAGCGGGAAATGAGCAGTTCTTC
cdr3_aa: CASSEALALAGNEQFF
d_call: TRBD2
j_call: TRBJ2-1
v_call: TRBV2
clone_size: NA

cdr3_nt: TGTGCCAGTAGTATGTGGCGGGACTCCTACAATGAGCAGTTCTTC
cdr3_aa: CASSMWRDSYNEQFF
d_call: NA
j_call: TRBJ2-1
v_call: TRBV19
clone_size: NA

cdr3_nt: TGTGCCAGCAGCGTAGGAGTGGGGCAAGAGACCCAGTACTTC
cdr3_aa: CASSVGVGQETQYF
d_call: NA
j_call: TRBJ2-5
v_call: TRBV9
clone_size: NA

cdr3_nt: TGTGCCAGCAGCTCCACCTGGACAGGCCGAGACTACGAGCAGTACTTC
cdr3_aa: CASSSTWTGRDYEQYF
d_call: TRBD1
j_call: TRBJ2-7
v_call: TRBV5-4
clone_size: NA

cdr3_nt: TGTGCCACCTCGGACAGGCCGAGCTCCTACAATGAGCAGTTCTTC
cdr3_aa: CATSDRPSSYNEQFF
d_call: TRBD1
j_call: TRBJ2-1
v_call: TRBV6-4
clone_size: many

cdr3_nt: TGTGCCAGTAATGCAGCTGGGCAGCCCCAGCATTTT
cdr3_aa: CASNAAGQPQHF
d_call: NA
j_call: TRBJ1-5
v_call: TRBV19
clone_size: NA

cdr3_nt: TGTGCCAGCAGCGTAGACACCGGGATGAACACTGAAGCTTTCTTT
cdr3_aa: CASSVDTGMNTEAFF
d_call: NA
j_call: TRBJ1-1
v_call: TRBV9
clone_size: NA

cdr3_nt: TGTGCCAGCAGCGTAGGTCAGGAGAGTGGAGAGCAGTACTTC
cdr3_aa: CASSVGQESGEQYF
d_call: NA
j_call: TRBJ2-7
v_call: TRBV9
clone_size: NA

cdr3_nt: TGCGCCAGCAGCCAACCGACTAGCGGTTCCTACGAGCAGTACTTC
cdr3_aa: CASSQPTSGSYEQYF
d_call: TRBD2
j_call: TRBJ2-7
v_call: TRBV4-1
clone_size: once

cdr3_nt: TGCGCCAGCAGCTTGGCCGGTGGCGTATGGGAGCAGTTCTTC
cdr3_aa: CASSLAGGVWEQFF
d_call: NA
j_call: TRBJ2-1
v_call: TRBV5-1
clone_size: NA

cdr3_nt: TGTGCCAGCAGCGTAGATATAGGACAAAACACAGATACGCAGTATTTT
cdr3_aa: CASSVDIGQNTDTQYF
d_call: NA
j_call: TRBJ2-3
v_call: TRBV9
clone_size: once

cdr3_nt: TGTGCCAGCAGCGAAGCGGGGACTAGCTTCCAAGAGACCCAGTACTTC
cdr3_aa: CASSEAGTSFQETQYF
d_call: TRBD2
j_call: TRBJ2-5
v_call: TRBV2
clone_size: NA

cdr3_nt: TGTGCCACCAGCAGAGATTGGACTAGCGGGAACGTCCTGGCAGATACGCAGTATTTT
cdr3_aa: CATSRDWTSGNVLADTQYF
d_call: TRBD2
j_call: TRBJ2-3
v_call: TRBV15
clone_size: once

cdr3_nt: TGTGCCAGCAGCCTCAAGGCCCTAGCGGGACAGGGGTACGAGCAGTACTTC
cdr3_aa: CASSLKALAGQGYEQYF
d_call: NA
j_call: TRBJ2-7
v_call: TRBV11-1
clone_size: few

cdr3_nt: TGTGCCATCAAAGGGAGCAGCTACGAGCAGTACTTC
cdr3_aa: CAIKGSSYEQYF
d_call: NA
j_call: TRBJ2-7
v_call: TRBV7-9
clone_size: NA